The 8 T cell receptor beta chains listed next were all sequenced from one sample in a study of shared clonotypes between healthy human individuals. Sequencing was performed with immunoSEQ multiplex PCR; in TCRdb, only in-frame clones are kept and a portion is missing. The sample carries about a million clones, about 76% recorded once. Sequencing input: memory CD4+ T cells sorted from blood. Regarding subset: CD45RA-negative fraction. These receptor sequences come from a man between 18 and 35 years old in good health.

This clone was detected many times. CDR3: CASSQDWGGSQYF. The CDR3 nucleotides read TGTGCCAGCAGCCAAGATTGGGGCGGATCGCAGTATTTT. This chain links TRBV14 with TRBJ2-3, with D possibly TRBD1 on 5 matching bases. The CDR3 consists of 13 residues. Between the trimmed V and J ends, which lost 0 bases and 10 bases, there was a span of 11 bases. Per the germline V gene, CDR1 is SGHDN and CDR2 is FVKESK.

Remarks on this clone: A much larger clone sits a single nucleotide away, making a read error possible. The V call is TRBV5-4, the J call TRBJ2-7, with D hard to call. The CDR3 is 15 residues long. The germline gives CDR1 SGHNT, CDR2 YYREEE (reference sequence). V was shortened by 4 bases and J by 5 bases, with 19 bases between the two germline ends. CDR3 sequence (DNA): TGTGCCAGCAGCCTCCGAAGGAAGGATTCCCACGAGCAGTACTTC. Translated: CASSLRRKDSHEQYF.

A single count supports this clone. The chain has TRBV11-3 and TRBJ1-1, with TRBD1 as a possible D gene (5 bases). The CDR3 covers 14 residues. V was shortened by 3 bases and J by 2 bases, with 10 bases between the two germline ends. The germline CDR1 and CDR2 sequences are SGHNT and YENEEA. The CDR3 region has the DNA TGTGCCAGCAGCTTGGGGGGGACTAACACTGAAGCTTTCTTT. Residues: CASSLGGTNTEAFF.

The chain recombines TRBV7-2 with TRBJ2-7, with D possibly being TRBD1 (5 bases). Germline CDR1 and CDR2: SGHTA and FQGNSA. This CDR3 has 15 residues. The ends were cut back, 0 bases at V and 3 bases at J, with 12 bases in the middle. CDR3 protein: CASSLAGLGDYEQYF. In nucleotides, the CDR3 is TGTGCCAGCAGCTTAGCCGGGCTAGGGGACTACGAGCAGTACTTC.

The gene calls are TRBV28 and TRBJ2-3, with D perhaps assigned TRBD1 or TRBD2 (6 bases each). The CDR3 runs to 16 residues. V lost 5 bases and J lost 1, with 16 bases in between. Looked up from germline, CDR1 is MDHEN and CDR2 is SYDVKM. The CDR3 DNA is TGTGCCAGCAGTGCGCCTAGGGGGGCCGGCACAGATACGCAGTATTTT. It codes for CASSAPRGAGTDTQYF.

V and J are TRBV19 and TRBJ1-4; TRBD1 matches at 9 bases. This CDR3 region has 15 residues. V was pared by 5 bases and J by 5 bases, with 6 bases of the junction left unmatched. Germline CDR1 and CDR2: LNHDA and SQIVND (reference sequence). CDR3 region: CASSPWGQGNEKLFF. DNA for the CDR3: TGTGCCAGTAGTCCTTGGGGACAGGGCAATGAAAAACTGTTTTTT.

Turning to this clone: This may arise from a read error, as a much more abundant clone is one base away. The chain recombines TRBV25-1 with TRBJ2-3, with a tentative D call TRBD1 (5 bases). Germline V lookup: CDR1 MGHDK, CDR2 SYGVNS. Trimming cost V 4 bases and J 1 base, with 6 bases left between them. The CDR3 spans 13 residues. The CDR3 spells CASSAQGTDTQYF. The CDR3 region has the DNA TGTGCCAGCAGTGCACAGGGCACAGATACGCAGTATTTT.

V usage is TRBV30 and J usage is TRBJ1-2; 10 nucleotides match TRBD1. The trim removed 5 bases at V and 6 bases at J, leaving 6 bases unmatched. Germline CDR1 is GTSNPN and CDR2 is SVGIG (reference sequence). The CDR3 loop spans 13 amino acids. The CDR3 DNA follows: TGTGCCTGGGGGGACAGGGGAAGGAATGGCTACACCTTC. Translation gives CAWGDRGRNGYTF.